The entry below describes one T cell receptor beta chain. TCR analog templates of synthetic origin were spiked into each PCR. TCRdb keeps only in-frame clones here, not all; method: immunoSEQ multiplex PCR. The sample consists of about 55,000 clones, about 72% of them appearing once. This specimen belongs to a study of PD-L1 blockade in urothelial cancer. Germline CDR1 SGHAT, CDR2 FQDESV (reference sequence). The ends lost 5 bases at V and 14 bases at J; junction bases unmatched: 9. The CDR3 contains 12 residues. The sequence was obtained from a man in his 70s with urothelial cancer. This chain connects TRBV11-1 to TRBJ2-4; 7 nucleotides line up with TRBD1. The input for sequencing was PBMCs, taken around atezolizumab (anti-PD-L1) treatment. In DNA, the CDR3 is TGTGCCAGCAGCCGGGACAGCGCAAATGAGTACTTC. Amino acids: CASSRDSANEYF.